Following are 17 T cell receptor beta chains from one sample sequenced in a study of blood T cells in healthy people across ages. A second 7 to 11 cycle PCR used barcoded and J-beta primers. TCRdb called the 5' RACE reads again in MiXCR, with one record for every CDR3 protein. This sample has over 600,000 distinct CDR3 sequences; more than 55% occur once, and the top ten carry approximately 24%. Material for sequencing was blood. These receptors were collected from a man aged 40-55 years in good health.

This chain joins TRBV9 and TRBJ2-3; tentative D call: TRBD2 (6 bases). This CDR3 is built from 13 residues. The V end lost 7 bases, the J end lost 2 bases, and 11 bases lay between the germline ends. CDR1 and CDR2 (germline): SGDLS, YYNGEE. CDR3 in amino acids: CASQGLITDTQYF. The DNA of the CDR3 is TGTGCCAGCCAGGGACTGATCACAGATACGCAGTATTTT.

The chain recombines TRBV7-9 with TRBJ2-6; D remains ambiguous. CDR3 size: 16 residues. CDR1 is SEHNR and CDR2 is FQNEAQ in the germline V gene (reference sequence). V lost 5 bases and J 1 base, leaving 12 bases between the germline ends. The CDR3 is CASSKRANSGANVLTF. CDR3 coding DNA: TGTGCCAGCAGCAAGAGAGCGAATTCTGGGGCCAACGTCCTGACTTTC.

This clonotype occurred once. The V gene is TRBV29-1, the J gene TRBJ2-5; possibly TRBD1 for D (6 bases). This CDR3 is 16 amino acids long. V lost 4 bases and J 3 bases, leaving 21 bases between the germline ends. Germline V gene lookup returns CDR1 SQVTM and CDR2 ANQGSEA. The CDR3 coding sequence is TGCAGCGTTGGGCCAAGGGGGTCAGGGATCGAAGAGACCCAGTACTTC. Encoded protein: CSVGPRGSGIEETQYF.

This clonotype was counted a few times. The rearrangement joins TRBV7-2 to TRBJ2-5; 8 positions agree with TRBD1. CDR1 is SGHTA, CDR2 FQGNSA, per germline. The trim removed 5 bases at V and 2 bases at J, leaving 13 bases unmatched. The CDR3 is 17 amino acids. This CDR3 is CASSRSYRGAWQETQYF. The CDR3 DNA sequence: TGTGCCAGCAGCCGCTCCTACAGGGGGGCCTGGCAAGAGACCCAGTACTTC.

In the case of this clonotype: Just one base apart from a much larger clone, this may be a read error. V and J are TRBV20-1 and TRBJ2-5; TRBD2 agrees at 9 bases. Gene TRBJ2-7 matches the end of the DNA better, so the J call may be wrong. CDR3 size: 11 residues. Germline loops: CDR1 DFQATT, CDR2 SNEGSKA (reference sequence). CDR3 DNA: TGCAGTGCTGGCGGGAGGGCCGAGCAGTACTTC. Protein sequence: CSAGGRAEQYF.

Of note for this clonotype: One end of the junction fails to match germline, which may point to a read error. The chain employs TRBV9 and TRBJ2-5; 14 bases map to TRBD2. The end of the DNA aligns better with TRBJ2-7, so the J call may be wrong. This CDR3 has 15 residues. Germline CDR1 and CDR2: SGDLS and YYNGEE. The CDR3 nucleotides are TGTGCCAGTAGCGAGGGACTAGCGGGAGTCTACGAGCAGTACTTC. Translation: CASSEGLAGVYEQYF.

This clonotype was seen only a few times. V is TRBV5-6 and J is TRBJ2-3; possibly TRBD1 for D (8 bases). Trimming removed 0 bases from V and 6 bases from J, with 11 bases in between. The CDR3 contains 14 residues. Germline values: CDR1 SGHDT, CDR2 YYEEEE. CDR3 DNA sequence: TGTGCCAGCAGCTTGGACAGGGGGGGGGATACGCAGTATTTT. Translated, it gives CASSLDRGGDTQYF.

This clonotype was observed once. The chain recombines TRBV20-1 with TRBJ2-5; D ambiguous. Germline V gene lookup returns CDR1 DFQATT and CDR2 SNEGSKA (reference sequence). The CDR3 runs 11 residues. The ends were cut back, 6 bases at V and 11 bases at J, with 16 bases in the middle. The CDR3 reads CSASFREEQYF. The CDR3 region has the DNA TGCAGTGCCAGCTTTCGAGAGGAGCAGTACTTC.

This sequence joins TRBV6-5 and TRBJ2-3, with 8 bases matching TRBD2. Unmatched junction bases numbered 5, after V lost 6 bases and J lost 0 bases. Germline CDR1 MNHEY, CDR2 SVGAGI. There are 15 residues in the CDR3. In DNA form, the CDR3 reads TGTGCCAGCAGAGAACTAGCGGTTAGCACAGATACGCAGTATTTT. Translating it yields CASRELAVSTDTQYF.

This chain joins TRBV20-1 and TRBJ2-7; unclear D gene. The germline V and J ends were trimmed by 0 bases and 2 bases, with 8 bases remaining between them. The CDR3 contains 13 residues. Germline V lookup: CDR1 DFQATT, CDR2 SNEGSKA (reference sequence). CDR3 nucleotides: TGCAGTGCTAGAGACGTAGTTCCCTACGAGCAGTACTTC. Its protein product is CSARDVVPYEQYF.

V usage is TRBV29-1 and J usage is TRBJ2-1, with a tentative D call TRBD1 (5 bases). CDR1 and CDR2 (germline): SQVTM, ANQGSEA. This CDR3 has 15 amino acids. The V gene lost 0 bases and the J gene lost 5 bases, with 14 bases spanning the gap. In DNA form, the CDR3 reads TGCAGCGTTGAAGATTTACAGGACAAAGACAATGAGCAGTTCTTC. As protein: CSVEDLQDKDNEQFF.

The sample holds one count of this clonotype. The chain employs TRBV20-1 and TRBJ1-1; D is undetermined. Germline loops: CDR1 DFQATT, CDR2 SNEGSKA (reference sequence). This CDR3 is 17 amino acids long. The ends were cut back, 1 base at V and 1 base at J, with 19 bases in the middle. The CDR3 region has the DNA TGCAGTGCTAGAGGTACCTTCCCGACGGTTAAGAACACTGAAGCTTTCTTT. Protein: CSARGTFPTVKNTEAFF.

The rearrangement uses TRBV20-1 and TRBJ2-7; no definite D call. V lost 0 bases, J lost 0 bases, and 6 bases lay in between. Germline loops: CDR1 DFQATT, CDR2 SNEGSKA (reference sequence). The CDR3 has 13 amino acids. CDR3: CSARDSSSYEQYF. For the CDR3, the DNA is TGCAGTGCTAGAGACAGTAGCTCCTACGAGCAGTACTTC.

The V gene is TRBV9, the J gene TRBJ2-1, with 9 bases aligning to TRBD2. Germline CDR1 is SGDLS and CDR2 is YYNGEE. J lost 3 bases, V lost 0 bases, and 4 bases had no gene match. This CDR3 spans 16 amino acids. CDR3 in DNA: TGTGCCAGCAGCGTAGGGCTAGCGGGACTCTACAATGAGCAGTTCTTC. Translation gives CASSVGLAGLYNEQFF. Looking up the rest from reference TRBV9 and TRBJ2-1 gives the full variable domain: DSGVTQTPKHLITATGQRVTLRCSPRSGDLSVYWYQQSLDQGLQFLIQYYNGEERAKGNILERFSAQQFPDLHSELNLSSLELGDSALYFCASSVGLAGLYNEQFFGPGTRLTVL.

The genes are TRBV2 and TRBJ1-2, with 7 bases fitting TRBD1. V lost 3 bases to trimming and J lost 4 bases; unmatched junction nucleotides: 5. Germline CDR1 reads SNHLY; CDR2 reads FYNNEI. This CDR3 region has 14 residues. The CDR3 loop is CASSERGRSYGYTF. CDR3 in DNA: TGTGCCAGCAGTGAGAGGGGGCGTAGCTATGGCTACACCTTC.

V usage is TRBV9 and J usage is TRBJ2-3, with 10 nucleotides matching TRBD2. The germline V gene encodes CDR1 SGDLS and CDR2 YYNGEE. The V and J ends lost 2 bases and 1 base, in that order; junction bases with no gene match: 4. This CDR3 has 16 residues. CDR3 region: CASSVGGTSGTDTQYF. CDR3 coding DNA: TGTGCCAGCAGCGTGGGGGGGACTAGCGGCACAGATACGCAGTATTTT.

Only a few counts were recorded for this clonotype. In DNA form, the CDR3 reads TGCAGCGTACCCGAGGTAGCCCCGAACTATGGCTACACCTTC. Encoded protein: CSVPEVAPNYGYTF. The rearrangement uses TRBV29-1 and TRBJ1-2; D is ambiguous. Germline V gene lookup returns CDR1 SQVTM and CDR2 ANQGSEA. The CDR3 is 14 residues long. V lost 6 bases to trimming and J lost 2 bases, with 16 bases between them.